The following is a TCR beta chain sequence with its context. The data belong to a study of CD8 T cells in Susac syndrome. With random hexamers, reverse transcription was performed on about 0.5 to 1 ug of RNA. By means of immunoSEQ multiplex PCR, TCR beta CDR3 spanning 54 Vbeta and 13 Jbeta underwent amplification. TCRdb analysed the immunoSEQ multiplex PCR reads with MiXCR anew, one entry per CDR3 protein. The sample lists some 180,000 distinct CDR3 sequences, about 95% occurring once. The ends were cut back, 4 bases at V and 2 bases at J, with 9 bases in the middle. Germline CDR1 reads DFQATT; CDR2 reads SNEGSKA (reference sequence). There are 13 residues in the CDR3.

Source material: CD4+ T cells from PBMCs. This chain joins TRBV20-1 and TRBJ1-5; no reliable D call. The TCR originated in a human donor in good health. CDR3 sequence (DNA): TGCAGTGCTACGGGTTTCGGCAATCAGCCCCAGCATTTT. Protein: CSATGFGNQPQHF.